The present TCR beta chain was sequenced within a study of technical replicates of blood from a few donors. Sequenced by immunoSEQ multiplex PCR; TCRdb stores in-frame clones only, minus some. The sample consists of tens of thousands of clones, approximately 90% of them appearing once. From germline, CDR1 is SGHRS and CDR2 YFSETQ. CDR3 length: 16 residues. Trimming removed 0 bases from V and 3 bases from J, with 14 bases in between. The J gene is TRBJ2-3, the V gene TRBV5-1, with D possibly matching TRBD2 (6 bases). The receptor was derived from a human donor in good health. Some clones in this sample may be carry-over from other donors' samples. Material: PBMCs. The DNA for the CDR3 is TGCGCCAGCAGCTTGGATGTAGGCGGGGCAACAGATACGCAGTATTTT. Translating it yields CASSLDVGGATDTQYF.